The present T cell receptor (beta chain) was sequenced within a study of human CD8 memory T cell subsets (dated by TCRdb to the early 2020s). Study-level background: TCRbeta repertoires of stem-like (TSTEM), progenitor exhausted-like (TPEX) and effector memory CD8+ T cell subsets were compared to assess their clonal relationships. TCRbeta repertoires were obtained from TSTEM, TPEX and effector memory subsets contributed by each of about 6 donors. Study-level results and caveats: The stem-like TSTEM and TPEX subsets each shared clonotypes with effector memory cells, but the TSTEM and TPEX repertoires had minimal overlap with each other, suggesting distinct antigen spectra. Based on Chao1 estimates, TSTEM subsets appeared to have greater repertoire diversity than TPEX subsets, which could potentially reflect a broader range of specificities. Only TCRbeta chains were sequenced, and repertoire comparisons rested on a handful of donors tested with paired t-tests and Bonferroni correction. Similarly high normalized Shannon-Wiener diversity was shown by TSTEM and TPEX subsets, whereas comparatively lower diversity was seen in effector memory subsets.

The germline V gene sets CDR1 to MDHEN and CDR2 to SYDVKM. Its CDR3 holds 13 amino acids, cysteine through phenylalanine. The DNA is not on file. In the case of this clonotype: The antigen this receptor binds is unknown.

Reads for this sample came from a NextSeq 550. A Human TCR Profiling Kit was used to prepare UMI-labeled 5' RACE TCRbeta libraries. Every TCRbeta library was prepared in parallel with an identical number of PCR cycles. In the source study's methods: The number of functional CDR3beta clonotypes in each TCRbeta library ranged from about 2,800 to 18,000. MIGEC 1.2.9 was used for UMI extraction and consensus assembly, with a minimum of three reads required per UMI. MiXCR 3.0.3 was used to extract the in-frame CDR3beta repertoires. Each sample was downsampled to 42,000 randomly selected UMIs before diversity metrics were computed in VDJtools 1.2.1. For the top 3,000 clones of each sample pair, the repertoire overlap metrics D, R and F2 were calculated in VDJtools. TCRdb reprocessed the reads, reporting each CDR3 protein sequence once and no DNA. TCRdb assigned the V and J calls; the authors' analysis was not used. Per the sample table, the count is 17,000 or so distinct CDR3 sequences. The ten most abundant clones make up approximately 5.7% of the sample.

CCR7+ PD-1- TIGIT- cells were the ones classified as stem-like memory CD8+ T cells (TSTEM). Peripheral blood mononuclear cells were isolated from healthy donor buffy coats by density gradient separation. In the study, total CD8+ T cells were enriched by negative magnetic separation with EasySep or MojoSort CD8+ T cell isolation kits. An RNeasy Mini Kit was used to extract total RNA from duplicate vials of some 150,000 sorted CD8+ T cells per subset. PBMCs were used either fresh or after cryopreservation in fetal bovine serum containing 10% DMSO. CD8+ T cell subsets were sorted to purity by fluorescence-activated cell sorting on a FACSAria III.

The rearrangement combines TRBV28 with TRBJ2-7. Sample: CD8+ stem-like memory T cells (TSCM and TCM) sorted from PBMCs. The meaning of the sample's cell subset or site label: stem-like memory CD8 T cells (TSTEM), CCR7+ PD-1- TIGIT-. This TCR was sampled from a human donor in good health. CDR3 sequence: CASSFRGSDEQYF.